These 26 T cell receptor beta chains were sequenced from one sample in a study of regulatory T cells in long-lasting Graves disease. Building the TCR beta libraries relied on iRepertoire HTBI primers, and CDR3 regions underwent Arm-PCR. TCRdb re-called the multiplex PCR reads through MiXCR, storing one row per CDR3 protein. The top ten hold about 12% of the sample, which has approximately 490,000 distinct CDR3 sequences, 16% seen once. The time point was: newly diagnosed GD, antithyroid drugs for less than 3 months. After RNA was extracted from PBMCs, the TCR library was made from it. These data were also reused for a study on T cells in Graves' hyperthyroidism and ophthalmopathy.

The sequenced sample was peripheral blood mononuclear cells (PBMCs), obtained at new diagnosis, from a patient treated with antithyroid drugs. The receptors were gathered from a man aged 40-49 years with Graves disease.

This chain's CDR3 is CASSLVSVEMGTEAFF. The CDR3 DNA reads as TGCGCCAGCAGCTTGGTGTCAGTTGAAATGGGAACTGAAGCTTTCTTT. The chain carries TRBV5-1 and TRBJ1-1; D uncertain. Trimming stripped 0 bases from V and 5 bases from J, with 17 bases between. CDR3 length: 16 residues. The germline CDR1 and CDR2 sequences are SGHRS and YFSETQ.

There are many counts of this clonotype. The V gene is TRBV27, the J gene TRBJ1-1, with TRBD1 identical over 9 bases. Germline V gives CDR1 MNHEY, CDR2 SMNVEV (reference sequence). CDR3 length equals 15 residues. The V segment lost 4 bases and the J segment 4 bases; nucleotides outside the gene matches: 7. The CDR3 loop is CASSSTGGGFTEAFF. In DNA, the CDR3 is TGTGCCAGCAGTTCCACAGGGGGCGGGTTCACTGAAGCTTTCTTT.

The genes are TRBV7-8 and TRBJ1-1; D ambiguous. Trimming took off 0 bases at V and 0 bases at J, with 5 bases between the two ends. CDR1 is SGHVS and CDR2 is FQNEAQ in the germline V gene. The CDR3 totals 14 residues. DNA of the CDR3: TGTGCCAGCAGCTTAGCTGTAGTGAACACTGAAGCTTTCTTT. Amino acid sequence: CASSLAVVNTEAFF. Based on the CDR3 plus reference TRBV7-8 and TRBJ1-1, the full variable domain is GAGVSQSPRYKVAKRGQDVALRCDPISGHVSLFWYQQALGQGPEFLTYFQNEAQLDKSGLPSDRFFAERPEGSVSTLKIQRTQQEDSAVYLCASSLAVVNTEAFFGQGTRLTVV.

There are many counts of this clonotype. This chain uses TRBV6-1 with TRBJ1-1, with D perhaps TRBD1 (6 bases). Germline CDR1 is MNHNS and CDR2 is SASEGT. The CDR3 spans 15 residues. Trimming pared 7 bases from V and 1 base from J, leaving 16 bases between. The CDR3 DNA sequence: TGTGCCAGCATTGGTTGGGGCAGGGGGAACACTGAAGCTTTCTTT. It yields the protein CASIGWGRGNTEAFF.

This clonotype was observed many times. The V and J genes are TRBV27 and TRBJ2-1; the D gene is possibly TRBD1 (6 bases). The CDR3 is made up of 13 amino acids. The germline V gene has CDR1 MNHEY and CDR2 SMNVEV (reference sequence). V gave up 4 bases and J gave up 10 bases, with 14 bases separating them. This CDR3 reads CASSSPQGDEQFF. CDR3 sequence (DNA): TGTGCCAGCAGTTCCCCACAGGGAGACGAGCAGTTCTTC.

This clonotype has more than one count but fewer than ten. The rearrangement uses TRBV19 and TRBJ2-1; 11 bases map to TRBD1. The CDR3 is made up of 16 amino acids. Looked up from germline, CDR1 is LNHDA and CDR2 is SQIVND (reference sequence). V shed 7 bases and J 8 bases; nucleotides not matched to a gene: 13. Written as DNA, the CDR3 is TGTGCCAGTACCATTGGAGGGACAGGGGGAGCGGATGAGCAGTTCTTC. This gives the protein CASTIGGTGGADEQFF. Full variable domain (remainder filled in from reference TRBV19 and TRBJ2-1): DGGITQSPKYLFRKEGQNVTLSCEQNLNHDAMYWYRQDPGQGLRLIYYSQIVNDFQKGDIAEGYSVSREKKESFPLTVTSAQKNPTAFYLCASTIGGTGGADEQFFGPGTRLTVL.

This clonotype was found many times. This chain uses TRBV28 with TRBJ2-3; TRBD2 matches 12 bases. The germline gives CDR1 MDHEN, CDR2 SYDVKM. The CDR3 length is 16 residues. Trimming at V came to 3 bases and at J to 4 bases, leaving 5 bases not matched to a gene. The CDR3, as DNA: TGTGCCAGCAGTTTTACTAGCGGGAGGAGACCAGATACGCAGTATTTT. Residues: CASSFTSGRRPDTQYF.

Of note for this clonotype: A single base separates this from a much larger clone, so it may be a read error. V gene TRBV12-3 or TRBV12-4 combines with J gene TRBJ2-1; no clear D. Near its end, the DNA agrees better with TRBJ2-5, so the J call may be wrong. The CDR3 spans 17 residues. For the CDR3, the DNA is TGTGCCAGCGGTTTAGGGTCGGGTCGGGTCTTCGAAGAGACCCAGTACTTC. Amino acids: CASGLGSGRVFEETQYF.

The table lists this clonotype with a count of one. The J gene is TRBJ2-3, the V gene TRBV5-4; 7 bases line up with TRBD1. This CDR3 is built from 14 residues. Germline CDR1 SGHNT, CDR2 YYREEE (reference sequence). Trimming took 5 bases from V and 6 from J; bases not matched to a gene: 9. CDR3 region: CASRVTGLSDTQYF. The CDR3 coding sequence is TGTGCCAGCAGGGTGACAGGGTTATCGGATACGCAGTATTTT. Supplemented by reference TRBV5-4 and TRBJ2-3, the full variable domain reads ETGVTQSPTHLIKTRGQQVTLRCSSQSGHNTVSWYQQALGQGPQFIFQYYREEENGRGNFPPRFSGLQFPNYSSELNVNALELDDSALYLCASRVTGLSDTQYFGPGTRLTVL.

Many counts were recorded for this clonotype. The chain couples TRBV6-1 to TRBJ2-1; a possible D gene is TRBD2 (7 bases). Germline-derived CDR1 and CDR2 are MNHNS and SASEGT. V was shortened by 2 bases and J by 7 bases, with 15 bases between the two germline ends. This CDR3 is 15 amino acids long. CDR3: CASSELGGARNEQFF. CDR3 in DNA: TGTGCCAGCAGTGAACTAGGGGGGGCGCGAAATGAGCAGTTCTTC.

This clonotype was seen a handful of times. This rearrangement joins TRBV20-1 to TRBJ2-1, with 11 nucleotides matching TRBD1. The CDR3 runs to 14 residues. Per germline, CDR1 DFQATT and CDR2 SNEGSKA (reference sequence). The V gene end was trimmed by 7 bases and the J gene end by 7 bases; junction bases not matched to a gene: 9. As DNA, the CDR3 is TGCAGTGAGAGTTTGGGGACAGGGGGAAATGAGCAGTTCTTC. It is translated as CSESLGTGGNEQFF.

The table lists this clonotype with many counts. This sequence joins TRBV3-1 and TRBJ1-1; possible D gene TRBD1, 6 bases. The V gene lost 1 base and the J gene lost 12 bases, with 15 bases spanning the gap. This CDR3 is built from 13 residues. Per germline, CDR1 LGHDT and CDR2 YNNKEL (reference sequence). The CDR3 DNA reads TGTGCCAGCAGCCAAGCTTTGACAGGACTAACTTTCTTT. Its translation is CASSQALTGLTFF. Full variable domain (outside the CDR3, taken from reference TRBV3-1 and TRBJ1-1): DTAVSQTPKYLVTQMGNDKSIKCEQNLGHDTMYWYKQDSKKFLKIMFSYNNKELIINETVPNRFSPKSPDKAHLNLHINSLELGDSAVYFCASSQALTGLTFFGQGTRLTVV.

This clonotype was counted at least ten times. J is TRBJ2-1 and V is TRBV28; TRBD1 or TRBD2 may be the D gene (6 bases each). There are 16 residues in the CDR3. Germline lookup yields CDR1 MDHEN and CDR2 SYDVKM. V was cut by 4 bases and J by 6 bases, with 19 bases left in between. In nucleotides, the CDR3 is TGTGCCAGCAGTTCTCCCGGGGGCCGGAAGTCCAATGAGCAGTTCTTC. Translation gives CASSSPGGRKSNEQFF.

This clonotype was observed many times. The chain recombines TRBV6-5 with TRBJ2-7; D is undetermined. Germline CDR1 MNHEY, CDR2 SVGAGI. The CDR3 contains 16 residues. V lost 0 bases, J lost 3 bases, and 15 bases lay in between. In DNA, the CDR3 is TGTGCCAGCAGTTACTCCTTGCATTTACTGGACTACGAGCAGTACTTC. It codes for CASSYSLHLLDYEQYF.

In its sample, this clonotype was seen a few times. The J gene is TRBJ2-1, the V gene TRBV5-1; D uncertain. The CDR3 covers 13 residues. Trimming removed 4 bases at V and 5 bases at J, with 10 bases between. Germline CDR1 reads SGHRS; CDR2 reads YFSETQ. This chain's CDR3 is CASSKDVHNEQFF. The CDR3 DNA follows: TGCGCCAGCAGCAAGGACGTACACAATGAGCAGTTCTTC. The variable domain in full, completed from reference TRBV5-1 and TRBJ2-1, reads KAGVTQTPRYLIKTRGQQVTLSCSPISGHRSVSWYQQTPGQGLQFLFEYFSETQRNKGNFPGRFSGRQFSNSRSEMNVSTLELGDSALYLCASSKDVHNEQFFGPGTRLTVL.

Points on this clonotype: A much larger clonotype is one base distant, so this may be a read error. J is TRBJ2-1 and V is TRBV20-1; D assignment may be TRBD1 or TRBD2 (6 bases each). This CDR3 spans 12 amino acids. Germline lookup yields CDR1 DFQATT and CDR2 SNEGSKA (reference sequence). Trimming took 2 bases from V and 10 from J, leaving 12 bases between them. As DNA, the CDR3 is TGCAGTGCTAGATGGGGGCGGGGCGAGCAGTTCTTC. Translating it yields CSARWGRGEQFF.

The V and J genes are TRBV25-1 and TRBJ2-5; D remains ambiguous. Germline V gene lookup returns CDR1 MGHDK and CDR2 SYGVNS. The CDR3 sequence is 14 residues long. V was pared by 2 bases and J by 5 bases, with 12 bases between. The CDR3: CASSESEPHETQYF. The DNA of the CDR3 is TGTGCCAGCAGTGAAAGCGAACCTCACGAGACCCAGTACTTC.

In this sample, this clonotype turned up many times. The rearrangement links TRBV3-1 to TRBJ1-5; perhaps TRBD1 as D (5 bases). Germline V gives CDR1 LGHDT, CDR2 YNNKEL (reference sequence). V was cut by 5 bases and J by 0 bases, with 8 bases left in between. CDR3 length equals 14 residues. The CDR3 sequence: CASSLTGSNQPQHF. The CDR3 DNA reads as TGTGCCAGCAGCTTAACAGGTAGCAATCAGCCCCAGCATTTT.

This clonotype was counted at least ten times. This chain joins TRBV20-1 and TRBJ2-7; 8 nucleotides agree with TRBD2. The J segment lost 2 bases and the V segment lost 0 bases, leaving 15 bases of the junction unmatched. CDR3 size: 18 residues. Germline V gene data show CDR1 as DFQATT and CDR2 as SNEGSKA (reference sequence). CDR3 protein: CSAREAMTSAKHPYEQYF. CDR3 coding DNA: TGCAGTGCTAGAGAAGCTATGACTAGCGCGAAACATCCCTACGAGCAGTACTTC.

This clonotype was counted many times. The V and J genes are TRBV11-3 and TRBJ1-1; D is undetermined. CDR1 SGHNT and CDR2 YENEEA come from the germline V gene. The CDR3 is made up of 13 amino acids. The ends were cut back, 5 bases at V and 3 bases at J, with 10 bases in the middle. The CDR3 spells CASSPNQDTEAFF. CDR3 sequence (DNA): TGTGCCAGCAGCCCGAATCAGGACACTGAAGCTTTCTTT.

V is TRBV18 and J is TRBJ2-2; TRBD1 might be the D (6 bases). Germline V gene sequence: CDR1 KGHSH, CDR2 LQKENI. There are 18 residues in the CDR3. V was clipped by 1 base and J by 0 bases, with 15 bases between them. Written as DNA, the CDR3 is TGTGCCAGCTCACCACTTGAAGGGGGAACTTCGAACACCGGGGAGCTGTTTTTT. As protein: CASSPLEGGTSNTGELFF.

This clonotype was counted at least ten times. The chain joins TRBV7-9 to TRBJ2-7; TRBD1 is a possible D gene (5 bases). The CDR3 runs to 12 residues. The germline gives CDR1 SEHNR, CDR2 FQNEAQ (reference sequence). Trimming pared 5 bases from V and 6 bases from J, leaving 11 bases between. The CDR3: CASSTGYSEQYF. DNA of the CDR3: TGTGCCAGCAGCACAGGATACTCCGAGCAGTACTTC.

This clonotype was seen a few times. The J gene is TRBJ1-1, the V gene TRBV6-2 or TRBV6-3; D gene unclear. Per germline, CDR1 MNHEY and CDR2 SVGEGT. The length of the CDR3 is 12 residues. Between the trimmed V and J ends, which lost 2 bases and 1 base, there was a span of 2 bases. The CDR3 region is CASSYTNTEAFF. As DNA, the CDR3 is TGTGCCAGCAGTTACACGAACACTGAAGCTTTCTTT.

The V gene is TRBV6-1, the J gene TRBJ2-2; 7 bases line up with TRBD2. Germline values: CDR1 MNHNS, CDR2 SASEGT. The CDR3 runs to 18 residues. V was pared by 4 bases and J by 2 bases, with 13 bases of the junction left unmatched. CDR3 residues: CASSGRWGGTQNTGELFF. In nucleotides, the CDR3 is TGTGCCAGCAGTGGGAGGTGGGGAGGGACCCAAAACACCGGGGAGCTGTTTTTT.

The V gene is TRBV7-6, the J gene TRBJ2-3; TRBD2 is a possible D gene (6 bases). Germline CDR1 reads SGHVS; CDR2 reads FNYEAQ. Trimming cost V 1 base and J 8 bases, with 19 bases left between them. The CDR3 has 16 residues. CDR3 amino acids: CASSLVMAGRGGTQYF. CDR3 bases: TGTGCCAGCAGCTTAGTTATGGCGGGACGTGGGGGTACGCAGTATTTT.

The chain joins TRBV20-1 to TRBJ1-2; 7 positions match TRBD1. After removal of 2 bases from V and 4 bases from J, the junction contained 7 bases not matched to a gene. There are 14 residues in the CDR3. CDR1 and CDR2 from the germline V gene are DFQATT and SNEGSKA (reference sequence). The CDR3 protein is CSARTGARGYGYTF. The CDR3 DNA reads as TGCAGTGCTAGAACAGGGGCCCGTGGCTATGGCTACACCTTC.